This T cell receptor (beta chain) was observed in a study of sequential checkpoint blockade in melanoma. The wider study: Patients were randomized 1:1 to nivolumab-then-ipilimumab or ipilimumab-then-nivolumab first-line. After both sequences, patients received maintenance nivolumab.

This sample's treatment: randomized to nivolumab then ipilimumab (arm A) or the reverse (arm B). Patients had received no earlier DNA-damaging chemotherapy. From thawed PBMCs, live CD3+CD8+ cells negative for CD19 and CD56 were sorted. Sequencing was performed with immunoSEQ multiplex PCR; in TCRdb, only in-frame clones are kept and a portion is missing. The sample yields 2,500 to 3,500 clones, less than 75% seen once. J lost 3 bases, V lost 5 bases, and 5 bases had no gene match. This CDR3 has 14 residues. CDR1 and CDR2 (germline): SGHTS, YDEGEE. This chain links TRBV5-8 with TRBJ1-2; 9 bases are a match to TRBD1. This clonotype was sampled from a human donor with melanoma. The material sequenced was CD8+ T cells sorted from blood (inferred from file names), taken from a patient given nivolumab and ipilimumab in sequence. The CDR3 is CASSPDRGHYGYTF. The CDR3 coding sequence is TGTGCCAGCAGTCCGGACAGGGGCCACTATGGCTACACCTTC.